This TCR beta chain is drawn from a study of T cell repertoires in aging, cancer and after chemotherapy. The wider study: The whole study produced a dataset of some 9 million TCR reads.

Multiplex touch-down PCR with TRB-A/B primers amplified rearranged V-D-J TRB sequences. TCRdb itself ran the multiplex PCR reads through MiXCR, one entry per CDR3 protein. The sample has about 6,700 distinct CDR3 sequences, under 25% seen once. Amplification of TCR beta used genomic DNA extracted from peripheral blood. This clonotype showed up just a few times. This CDR3 is 17 amino acids long. V lost 4 bases and J lost 0; bases outside the gene matches: 4. The germline gives CDR1 SGHRS, CDR2 YFSETQ. The sequenced material came from blood. This clonotype was sampled from a human donor with a blood cancer. The chain couples TRBV5-1 to TRBJ2-2; TRBD2 matches at 12 bases. The CDR3 nucleotides read TGCGCCAGCAGCCATAGGACTAGCGGGACGAACACCGGGGAGCTGTTTTTT. Its translation is CASSHRTSGTNTGELFF.